This is a list of T cell receptor beta chains from one sample in a study of siplizumab effects on memory and regulatory T cells. Produced via immunoSEQ multiplex PCR; TCRdb's table is partial and in-frame only. The sample holds about 100,000 clones, 91% seen once. Source material: CD4+ T cells sorted from blood. Every receptor here comes from a human donor in good health. The CDR3 runs from the conserved cysteine through the conserved F or W. Fields, in order: V gene, clone size, D gene, J gene, CDR3 DNA, CDR3 protein. The D gene is left open where the match is weak. Clone size is shown for a subset of rows, as once, few, many or a class of expanded clone.

TRBV5-1	-	TRBD1	TRBJ1-1	TGCGCCAGCAGCGCTCCGGGACAGAGAGGTGCCGCTGAAGCTTTCTTT	CASSAPGQRGAAEAFF
TRBV2	-	TRBD2	TRBJ2-5	TGTGCCAGCACCGAGAGCTTAGCGGGGGGCCCTGGGGAGACCCAGTACTTC	CASTESLAGGPGETQYF
TRBV7-9	-	TRBD2	TRBJ2-5	TGTGCCAGCAGCGTCGGGGTATCTAGCGGGGGCCAAGAGACCCAGTACTTC	CASSVGVSSGGQETQYF
TRBV7-9	-	-	TRBJ2-7	TGTGCCAGCAGTGTACAGGGAGTCTACGAGCAGTACTTC	CASSVQGVYEQYF
TRBV10-3	-	-	TRBJ2-7	TGTGCCATCAGTGAGTCCCCGGAGAGCTCCTACGAGCAGTACTTC	CAISESPESSYEQYF
TRBV19	-	-	TRBJ1-5	TGTGCCAGTAGTATTATGGGCAACCAGCCCCAGCATTTT	CASSIMGNQPQHF
TRBV5-1	-	TRBD1	TRBJ2-1	TGCGCCAGCAGCACTGACAGGGCCCCGCAGTTCTTC	CASSTDRAPQFF
TRBV15	-	-	TRBJ2-7	TGTGCCACCAGCAGAGAATTGCGGTACGAGCAGTACTTC	CATSRELRYEQYF
TRBV15	-	TRBD2	TRBJ2-5	TGTGCCACCAGCAGGCGGACTAGCGGGGGAGGCGAGACCCAGTACTTC	CATSRRTSGGGETQYF
TRBV5-4	-	-	TRBJ2-1	TGTGCCAGCAGCGTGGGGAGCTCCTACAATGAGCAGTTCTTC	CASSVGSSYNEQFF
TRBV6-6	-	-	TRBJ2-1	TGTGCCAGCAGTTACTCATCCGGCAACAATGAGCAGTTCTTC	CASSYSSGNNEQFF
TRBV29-1	-	-	TRBJ2-7	TGCAGCGTTGTTGAGGGGGGGGTACTCTACGAGCAGTACTTC	CSVVEGGVLYEQYF
TRBV6-1	-	-	TRBJ1-5	TGTGCCAGCACCCCTCTGGGGGGGTCAAATCAGCCCCAGCATTTT	CASTPLGGSNQPQHF
TRBV5-5	-	-	TRBJ1-6	TGTGCCAGCAGCTTGGGGGATTTTGTCTCACCCCTCCACTTT	CASSLGDFVSPLHF
TRBV12-5	-	-	TRBJ1-3	TGTGCTAGTGGTTCGCCCCCAGGGAGCTCTGGAAACACCATATATTTT	CASGSPPGSSGNTIYF
TRBV7-2	-	TRBD1	TRBJ1-5	TGTGCCAGCAGCTTCACAGGGGGCAGCAATCAGCCCCAGCATTTT	CASSFTGGSNQPQHF
TRBV18	once	TRBD1	TRBJ1-3	TGTGCCAGCTCACCACCTAAGACAGGGGGCAGTGGCGGGACTTCTGGAAACACCATATATTTT	CASSPPKTGGSGGTSGNTIYF
TRBV4-1	-	-	TRBJ1-3	TGCGCCAGCAGCCAAAACCACGGGTCGGTAAACACCATATATTTT	CASSQNHGSVNTIYF
TRBV6-6	-	TRBD2	TRBJ2-1	TGTGCCAGCAGTTCAGAGCGGGGGGGAACCTACAATGAGCAGTTCTTC	CASSSERGGTYNEQFF
TRBV19	-	TRBD1	TRBJ2-7	TGTGCCAGTAGCAAGGGGACAGGGGGCATATCCTACGAGCAGTACTTC	CASSKGTGGISYEQYF
TRBV6-6	-	-	TRBJ1-1	TGTGCCAGCAGTTACTCGACAAGCACTGAAGCTTTCTTT	CASSYSTSTEAFF
TRBV7-2	-	TRBD2	TRBJ2-3	TGTGCCAGCAGCGTCTTAGCGGGCCCAGATACGCAGTATTTT	CASSVLAGPDTQYF
TRBV6-1	-	-	TRBJ1-4	TGTGCCAGCAAACAGCCAGCAACTAATGAAAAACTGTTTTTT	CASKQPATNEKLFF
TRBV5-4	-	-	TRBJ1-6	TGTGCCAGCAGCTTGGTTAGGACAGATAATTCACCCCTCCACTTT	CASSLVRTDNSPLHF
TRBV6-5	-	-	TRBJ2-7	TGTGCCAGCAGTCTAATGGGGGGTGGGTACGAGCAGTACTTC	CASSLMGGGYEQYF
TRBV9	-	TRBD2	TRBJ2-3	TGTGCCAGCAGCGTTCGACTAGCGGGGAGCACAGATACGCAGTATTTT	CASSVRLAGSTDTQYF
TRBV19	few	-	TRBJ1-2	TGTGCCAGTAGTATAGCGCGCAATAGCTATGGCTACACCTTC	CASSIARNSYGYTF
TRBV5-4	-	-	TRBJ2-1	TGTGCCAGCAGCTTCCGATTTGGGGGCGCGGCGGATGAGCAGTTCTTC	CASSFRFGGAADEQFF
TRBV27	-	-	TRBJ2-6	TGTGCCAGCAGTTTCAGGGGCGCGGGTGGGGCCAACGTCCTGACTTTC	CASSFRGAGGANVLTF